The entry below describes one T cell receptor beta chain. Sequenced by immunoSEQ multiplex PCR; TCRdb stores in-frame clones only, minus some. The repertoire holds approximately 250,000 clones, with around four fifths as singletons. The data are from a study of blood T cell repertoires in COVID-19. Per germline, CDR1 GTSNPN and CDR2 SVGIG (reference sequence). Losses at the gene ends were 5 bases for V and 7 bases for J; bases not matched to a gene: 5. The CDR3 sequence is 12 residues long. V and J are TRBV30 and TRBJ1-5, with TRBD1 matching over 7 bases. Sequenced: peripheral blood. The sequence was obtained from a man aged 60-69 years who had recovered from COVID-19. The CDR3 loop is CAWDRVDQPQHF. Here the CDR3 DNA reads TGTGCCTGGGACAGGGTAGACCAGCCCCAGCATTTT.